These 12 T cell receptor beta chains were all obtained from the same sample, sequenced in a study of T-cell memory formation after mild COVID-19. TCRdb called the 5' RACE reads again in MiXCR, with one record for every CDR3 protein. The sample holds about 100,000 distinct CDR3 sequences, roughly a sixth seen once. Sequenced: PBMCs or a T cell subset sorted from them (not recorded which). These receptors were taken from a man between 18 and 29 years old who had mild COVID-19 (a few samples of this study predate the infection). Cell type and time point are not known.

There are a few counts of this clonotype. The chain joins TRBV12-3 or TRBV12-4 to TRBJ1-6; perhaps TRBD1 as D (6 bases). The V gene lost 7 bases and the J gene lost 11 bases, with 24 bases spanning the gap. The CDR3 sequence is 16 residues long. The DNA for the CDR3 is TGTGCCAGCACCCCATCCAGGGGTTTCCGCGGGACACCCCTCCACTTT. It is translated as CASTPSRGFRGTPLHF.

The rearrangement joins TRBV6-5 to TRBJ2-2, with 10 bases identical to TRBD1. The CDR3 has 15 residues. Per the germline V gene, CDR1 is MNHEY and CDR2 is SVGAGI. With V trimmed by 6 bases and J by 5 bases, 6 bases remained unmatched. The CDR3 coding sequence is TGTGCCAGCAGCAGCGGGACAGGGGAGACCGGGGAGCTGTTTTTT. It is translated as CASSSGTGETGELFF.

The rearrangement joins TRBV7-9 to TRBJ1-5; D not certain. The germline V and J ends were trimmed by 1 base and 4 bases, with 14 bases remaining between them. The CDR3 contains 16 residues. CDR1 and CDR2 (germline): SEHNR, FQNEAQ (reference sequence). DNA of the CDR3: TGTGCCAGCAGCTTAGAGCAGGCTGGGAGGAATCAGCCCCAGCATTTT. Encoded protein: CASSLEQAGRNQPQHF.

The chain joins TRBV20-1 to TRBJ1-2; 7 bases align to TRBD1. The CDR3 is made up of 12 amino acids. Germline CDR1 is DFQATT and CDR2 is SNEGSKA (reference sequence). Here the CDR3 DNA reads TGCAGCACATGGACAGGACTCTATGGCTACACCTTC. Its protein product is CSTWTGLYGYTF.

In its sample, this clonotype was seen many times. The V call is TRBV18, the J call TRBJ2-7, with D maybe TRBD2 (5 bases). CDR3 size: 14 residues. The V end lost 3 bases, the J end lost 6 bases, and 15 bases lay between the germline ends. Germline V lookup: CDR1 KGHSH, CDR2 LQKENI. The CDR3 region has the DNA TGTGCCAGCTCACCCGGGGTGACGCTAGGCGAGCAGTACTTC. Translation: CASSPGVTLGEQYF.

This clonotype was counted many times. The V call is TRBV5-1, the J call TRBJ2-5, with 13 bases that match TRBD2. Per germline, CDR1 SGHRS and CDR2 YFSETQ. V shed 4 bases, J shed 4 bases, and the junction held 4 bases outside the gene matches. The CDR3 is 15 amino acids. The CDR3 DNA follows: TGCGCCAGCAGCATTGGACTAGCGGGGGCAGAGACCCAGTACTTC. Translated, it gives CASSIGLAGAETQYF.

This chain joins TRBV29-1 and TRBJ1-1, with 10 bases matching TRBD1. V trimming: 1 base; J trimming: 4 bases; junction bases outside the gene matches: 9. Germline V CDR1 and CDR2: SQVTM, ANQGSEA. The CDR3 runs to 16 residues. CDR3: CSVEGGLGQGVTEAFF. The CDR3 bases are TGCAGCGTTGAAGGTGGGTTAGGACAGGGGGTCACTGAAGCTTTCTTT.

The chain is built from TRBV7-2 and TRBJ2-5; D is possibly TRBD1 (5 bases). The CDR3 has 14 residues. From germline, CDR1 is SGHTA and CDR2 FQGNSA. V dropped 3 bases and J dropped 0 bases, with 8 bases sitting between them. The CDR3 reads CASSLTAYQETQYF. CDR3 nucleotides: TGTGCCAGCAGCTTGACAGCTTACCAAGAGACCCAGTACTTC.

This clonotype came up a few times. The gene calls are TRBV5-1 and TRBJ2-5; possible D gene TRBD1, 6 bases. CDR3 length equals 12 residues. V gave up 4 bases and J gave up 4 bases, with 8 bases separating them. CDR1 is SGHRS, CDR2 YFSETQ, per germline. For the CDR3, the DNA is TGCGCCAGCAGCCCGGACAGAGAGACCCAGTACTTC. Protein sequence: CASSPDRETQYF.

This clonotype came up a few times. The chain uses TRBV5-4 and TRBJ1-1; D is undetermined. This CDR3 spans 14 amino acids. The germline V and J ends were trimmed by 7 bases and 1 base, with 14 bases remaining between them. Germline loops: CDR1 SGHNT, CDR2 YYREEE (reference sequence). The CDR3: CASRPEWKNTEAFF. The CDR3, as DNA: TGTGCCAGCCGTCCTGAATGGAAGAACACTGAAGCTTTCTTT.

This chain connects TRBV11-3 to TRBJ2-1; no clear D. This CDR3 comprises 13 residues. Trimming removed 4 bases at V and 8 bases at J, with 12 bases between. In germline, CDR1 is SGHNT, CDR2 YENEEA. This CDR3 reads CASSSRITDEQFF. The CDR3 DNA follows: TGTGCCAGCAGCTCCCGAATAACGGATGAGCAGTTCTTC. The whole variable domain, remainder taken from reference TRBV11-3 and TRBJ2-1, is EAGVVQSPRYKIIEKKQPVAFWCNPISGHNTLYWYLQNLGQGPELLIRYENEEAVDDSQLPKDRFSAERLKGVDSTLKIQPAELGDSAVYLCASSSRITDEQFFGPGTRLTVL.

J is TRBJ2-7 and V is TRBV5-1, with a tentative D call TRBD2 (6 bases). Per the germline V gene, CDR1 is SGHRS and CDR2 is YFSETQ. V lost 0 bases and J lost 4, with 8 bases in between. The CDR3 has 13 amino acids. As DNA, the CDR3 is TGCGCCAGCAGCTTGGGGGGAGGTTACGAGCAGTACGTC. Its translation: CASSLGGGYEQYV.